This T cell receptor (beta chain) was captured by sequencing in a study of tissue T cells after allogeneic stem cell transplantation. Regarding the study as a whole: Shared clones across patients were few; motif clustering revealed tissue-specific shared signatures.

Survey-depth TCRbeta CDR3 sequencing reported V/J genes and productive frequencies. The protocol was immunoSEQ multiplex PCR, while the TCRdb copy is restricted to in-frame clones and leaves out a portion. The repertoire holds nearly 10,000 clones, with 50% to 75% as singletons. This clone was counted a few times. What it binds is unknown. CDR3 length: 14 amino acids. Trimming stripped 4 bases from V and 2 bases from J, with 12 bases between. Germline CDR1 is LNHDA and CDR2 is SQIVND (reference sequence). V is TRBV19 and J is TRBJ2-7, with D possibly being TRBD1 (6 bases). The receptor was isolated from a male donor aged 60 or over with lung cancer. Here the sequenced sample was tissue from the stomach, taken at autopsy. The CDR3 here is CASSRQAITYEQYF. CDR3 DNA sequence: TGTGCCAGTAGTAGACAGGCAATAACCTACGAGCAGTACTTC.